This is a list of T cell receptor beta chains from one sample in a study of T cells after yellow fever vaccination. TCRdb re-called the 5' RACE reads through MiXCR, storing one row per CDR3 protein. The table has fewer than 400,000 distinct CDR3 sequences, 6.2% seen once; the top ten hold about 15%. Material: PBMCs, obtained 5 days after the yellow fever booster vaccination. These receptors all stem from a man aged 25-40 years who received the YFV17D yellow fever vaccine. Both conserved end residues are part of each CDR3. Each record gives: J gene, V gene, CDR3 protein.

TRBJ2-1	TRBV5-6	CARLVLCDEQFF
TRBJ2-7	TRBV7-2	CASSSLAERSDF
TRBJ2-5	TRBV5-1	CASSLGQGLQETQYF
TRBJ2-3	TRBV12-3/TRBV12-4	CASRIDIANGDTQYF
TRBJ2-2	TRBV24-1	CATSDFGGELFF
TRBJ2-1	TRBV5-1	CASSSSGAATNEQFF
TRBJ2-1	TRBV12-3/TRBV12-4	CASLTSDSYNEQFF
TRBJ1-5	TRBV6-2/TRBV6-3	CASSYADSQPQHF
TRBJ2-1	TRBV24-1	CATSDKTSGAAYNEQFF
TRBJ2-2	TRBV9	CASGSSGRFPGELFF
TRBJ2-1	TRBV6-2/TRBV6-3	CATIGLREYYNEQFF
TRBJ2-3	TRBV5-1	CASGSPSGGVLNTQYF
TRBJ1-3	TRBV3-1	CASRVSRVNTIYF
TRBJ2-6	TRBV29-1	CSAYWTGPLSGANVLTF
TRBJ1-2	TRBV14	CASSQATGRNYGYTF
TRBJ2-1	TRBV20-1	CSSGTLNEQFF
TRBJ1-2	TRBV7-2	CASSFALTASYGYTF
TRBJ2-5	TRBV20-1	CSAPPGLAGGTQETQYF
TRBJ2-1	TRBV7-7	CASSLAGPAEQFF
TRBJ1-2	TRBV4-3	CASGDRAHGYTF
TRBJ2-1	TRBV6-2/TRBV6-3	CASSLLAVTSYNEQFF
TRBJ2-1	TRBV20-1	CSASSGSYNEQFF
TRBJ1-2	TRBV20-1	CSAGDSRIAGYTF
TRBJ2-5	TRBV5-1	CASSLRPAQETQYF
TRBJ2-1	TRBV25-1	CASEGYSGTGYNEQFF
TRBJ1-5	TRBV12-3/TRBV12-4	CASSLGPGFAQHF
TRBJ2-2	TRBV6-2/TRBV6-3	CASSYEGTTGELFF
TRBJ2-1	TRBV20-1	CSARGETGPPYNEQFF
TRBJ2-1	TRBV19	CASKVASHYVNEQFF
TRBJ2-7	TRBV5-1	CASSFTSGRIDYEQYF
TRBJ2-5	TRBV29-1	CSVGVTGQETQYF
TRBJ2-1	TRBV12-3/TRBV12-4	CASRRLAEAANEQFF
TRBJ2-5	TRBV3-1	CASGSARVSGTQYF
TRBJ2-7	TRBV7-9	CASSFTPGQGYEQYF
TRBJ2-7	TRBV3-1	CASSPAGSRQYF
TRBJ2-7	TRBV27	CASSVTGGAYEQYF
TRBJ2-2	TRBV6-5	CASSRGGGELFF
TRBJ2-1	TRBV7-9	CASSPGGAGGVNEQFF
TRBJ2-4	TRBV7-2	CASSAAKNIQYF
TRBJ2-2	TRBV9	CASSAGGETGELFF
TRBJ2-3	TRBV7-8	CASSLTSDTQYF
TRBJ2-7	TRBV5-1	CASSLPRDTAWEQYF
TRBJ2-5	TRBV27	CASSSGLGQYF
TRBJ2-2	TRBV10-3	CAISEPGHPNTGELFF
TRBJ2-3	TRBV5-4	CASSGLEYF
TRBJ2-3	TRBV20-1	CSARRGLLTDTQYF
TRBJ1-5	TRBV2	CASRSGIGPQHF
TRBJ2-7	TRBV9	CASSVETGLGGEEQYF
TRBJ2-1	TRBV5-4	CASSFERERFNEQFF
TRBJ1-1	TRBV12-3/TRBV12-4	CASSPRGQLNTEAFF
TRBJ2-5	TRBV7-9	CASSWGGLREKETQYF